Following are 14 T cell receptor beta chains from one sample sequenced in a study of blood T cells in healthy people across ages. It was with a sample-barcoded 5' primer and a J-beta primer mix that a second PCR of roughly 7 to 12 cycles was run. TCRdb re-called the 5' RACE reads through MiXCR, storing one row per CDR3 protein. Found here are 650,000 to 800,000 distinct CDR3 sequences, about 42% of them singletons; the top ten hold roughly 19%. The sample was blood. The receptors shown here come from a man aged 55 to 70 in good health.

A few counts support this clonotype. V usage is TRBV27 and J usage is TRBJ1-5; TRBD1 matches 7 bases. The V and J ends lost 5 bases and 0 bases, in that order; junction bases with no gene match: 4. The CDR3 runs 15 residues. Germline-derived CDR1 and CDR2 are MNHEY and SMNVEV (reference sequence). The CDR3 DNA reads TGTGCCAGCAGTGCGACAGGGAATAGCAATCAGCCCCAGCATTTT. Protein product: CASSATGNSNQPQHF.

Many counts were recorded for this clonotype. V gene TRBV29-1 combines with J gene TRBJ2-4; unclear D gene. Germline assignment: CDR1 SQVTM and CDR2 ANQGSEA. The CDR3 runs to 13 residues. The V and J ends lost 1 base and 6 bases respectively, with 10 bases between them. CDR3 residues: CSVEGVTSNIQYF. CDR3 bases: TGCAGCGTTGAAGGGGTGACCTCAAACATTCAGTACTTC.

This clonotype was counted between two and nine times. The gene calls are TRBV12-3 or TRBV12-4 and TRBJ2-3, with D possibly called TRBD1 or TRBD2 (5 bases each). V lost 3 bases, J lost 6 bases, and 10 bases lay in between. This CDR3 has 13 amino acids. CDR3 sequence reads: CASSFIEGDTQYF. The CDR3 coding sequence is TGTGCCAGCAGTTTTATAGAGGGGGATACGCAGTATTTT.

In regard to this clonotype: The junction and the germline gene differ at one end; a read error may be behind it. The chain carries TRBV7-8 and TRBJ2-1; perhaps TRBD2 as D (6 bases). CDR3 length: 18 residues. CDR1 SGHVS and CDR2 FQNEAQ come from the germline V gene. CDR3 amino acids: CASSLGRDFPYSYNKQFF. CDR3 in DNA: TGTGCCAGCAGCTTGGGCAGGGACTTCCCTTACTCCTACAATAAGCAGTTCTTC. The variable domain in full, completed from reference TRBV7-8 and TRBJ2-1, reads GAGVSQSPRYKVAKRGQDVALRCDPISGHVSLFWYQQALGQGPEFLTYFQNEAQLDKSGLPSDRFFAERPEGSVSTLKIQRTQQEDSAVYLCASSLGRDFPYSYNKQFFGPGTRLTVL.

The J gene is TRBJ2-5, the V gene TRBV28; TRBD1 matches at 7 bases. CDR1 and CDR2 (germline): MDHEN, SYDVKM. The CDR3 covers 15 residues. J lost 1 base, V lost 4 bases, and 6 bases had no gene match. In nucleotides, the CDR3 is TGTGCCAGCAGTTGGGGGACAGACCGCCAAGAGACCCAGTACTTC. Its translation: CASSWGTDRQETQYF.

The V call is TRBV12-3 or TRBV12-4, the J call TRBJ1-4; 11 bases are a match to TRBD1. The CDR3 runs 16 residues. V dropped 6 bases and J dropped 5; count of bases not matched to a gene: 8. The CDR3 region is CASSLGQGALNEKLFF. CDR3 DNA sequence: TGTGCCAGCAGCCTAGGACAGGGGGCATTAAATGAAAAACTGTTTTTT.

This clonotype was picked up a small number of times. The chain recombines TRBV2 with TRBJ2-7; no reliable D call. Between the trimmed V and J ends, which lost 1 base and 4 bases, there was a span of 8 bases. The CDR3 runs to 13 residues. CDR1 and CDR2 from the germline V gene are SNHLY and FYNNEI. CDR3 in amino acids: CASSEGTEYEQYF. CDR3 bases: TGTGCCAGCAGTGAAGGGACGGAGTACGAGCAGTACTTC. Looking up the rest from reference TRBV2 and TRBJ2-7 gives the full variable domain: EPEVTQTPSHQVTQMGQEVILRCVPISNHLYFYWYRQILGQKVEFLVSFYNNEISEKSEIFDDQFSVERPDGSNFTLKIRSTKLEDSAMYFCASSEGTEYEQYFGPGTRLTVT.

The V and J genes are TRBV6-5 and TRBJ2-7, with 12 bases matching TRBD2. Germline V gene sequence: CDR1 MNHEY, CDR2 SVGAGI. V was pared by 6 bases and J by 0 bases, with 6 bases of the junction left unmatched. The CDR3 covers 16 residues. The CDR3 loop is CASRGTSGLSSYEQYF. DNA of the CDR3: TGTGCCAGCAGGGGGACTAGCGGGCTTAGCTCCTACGAGCAGTACTTC.

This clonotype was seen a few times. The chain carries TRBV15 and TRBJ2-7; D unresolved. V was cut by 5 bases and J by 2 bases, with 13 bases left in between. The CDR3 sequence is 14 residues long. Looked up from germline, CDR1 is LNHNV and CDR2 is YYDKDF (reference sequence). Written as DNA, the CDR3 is TGTGCCACCAGCGACCGGACCCACACCTACGAGCAGTACTTC. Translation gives CATSDRTHTYEQYF.

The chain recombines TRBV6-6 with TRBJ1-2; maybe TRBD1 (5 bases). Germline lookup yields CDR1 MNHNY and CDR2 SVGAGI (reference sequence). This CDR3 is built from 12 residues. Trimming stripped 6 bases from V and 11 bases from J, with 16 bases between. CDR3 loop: CASRGPSQVYTF. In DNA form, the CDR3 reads TGTGCCAGCAGGGGACCCAGTCAAGTATACACCTTC.

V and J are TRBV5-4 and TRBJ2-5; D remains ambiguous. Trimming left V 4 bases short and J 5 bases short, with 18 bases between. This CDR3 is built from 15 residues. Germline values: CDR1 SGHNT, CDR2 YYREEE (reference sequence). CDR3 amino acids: CASSILSVGRETQYF. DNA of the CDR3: TGTGCCAGCAGCATCCTCTCCGTAGGTCGGGAGACCCAGTACTTC.

The chain's CDR3 is CAISDGRGLGRYEQYF. As DNA, the CDR3 is TGTGCCATCAGTGATGGGCGGGGCTTGGGGCGTTACGAGCAGTACTTC. This chain connects TRBV10-3 to TRBJ2-7, with D perhaps TRBD2 (6 bases). The V end was cut by 3 bases, the J end by 4 bases, with 19 bases between. Per germline, CDR1 ENHRY and CDR2 SYGVKD. The CDR3 contains 16 residues.

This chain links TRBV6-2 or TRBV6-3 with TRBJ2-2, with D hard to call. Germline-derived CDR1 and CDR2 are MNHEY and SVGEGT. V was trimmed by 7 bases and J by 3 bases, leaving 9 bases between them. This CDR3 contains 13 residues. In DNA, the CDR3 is TGTGCCAGCAAGCCCGACGACACCGGGGAGCTGTTTTTT. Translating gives CASKPDDTGELFF.

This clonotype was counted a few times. The CDR3 DNA is TGTGCCAGCAGTTCAACACAAACCACCAGAACTAACTATGGCTACACCTTC. It translates to CASSSTQTTRTNYGYTF. The genes are TRBV28 and TRBJ1-2; no clear D. V was clipped by 4 bases and J by 0 bases, with 18 bases between them. The CDR3 length is 17 residues. Germline V gene lookup returns CDR1 MDHEN and CDR2 SYDVKM.